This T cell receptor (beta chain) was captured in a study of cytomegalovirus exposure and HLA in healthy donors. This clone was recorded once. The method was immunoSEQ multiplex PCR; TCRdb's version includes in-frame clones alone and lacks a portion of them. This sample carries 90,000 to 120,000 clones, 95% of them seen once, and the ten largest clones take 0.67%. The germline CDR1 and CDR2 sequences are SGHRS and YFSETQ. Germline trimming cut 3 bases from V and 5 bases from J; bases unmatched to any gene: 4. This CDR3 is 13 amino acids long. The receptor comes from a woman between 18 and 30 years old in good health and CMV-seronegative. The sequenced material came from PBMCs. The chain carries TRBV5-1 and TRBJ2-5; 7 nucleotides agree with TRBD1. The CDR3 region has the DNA TGCGCCAGCAGCTACAGGGGCTTGGAGACCCAGTACTTC. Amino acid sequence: CASSYRGLETQYF.